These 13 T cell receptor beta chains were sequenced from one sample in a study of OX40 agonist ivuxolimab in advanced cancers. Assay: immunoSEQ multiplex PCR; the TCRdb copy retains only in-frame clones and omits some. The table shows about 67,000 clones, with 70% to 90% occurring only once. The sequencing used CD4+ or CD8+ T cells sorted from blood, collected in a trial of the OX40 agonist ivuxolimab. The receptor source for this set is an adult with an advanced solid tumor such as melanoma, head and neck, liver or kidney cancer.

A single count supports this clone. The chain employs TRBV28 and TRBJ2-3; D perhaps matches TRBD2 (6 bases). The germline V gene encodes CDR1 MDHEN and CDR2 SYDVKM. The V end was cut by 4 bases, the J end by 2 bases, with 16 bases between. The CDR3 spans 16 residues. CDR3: CASSSRDPRTTDTQYF. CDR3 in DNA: TGTGCCAGCAGTTCGCGGGACCCTAGGACCACAGATACGCAGTATTTT. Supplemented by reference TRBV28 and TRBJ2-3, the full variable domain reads DVKVTQSSRYLVKRTGEKVFLECVQDMDHENMFWYRQDPGLGLRLIYFSYDVKMKEKGDIPEGYSVSREKKERFSLILESASTNQTSMYLCASSSRDPRTTDTQYFGPGTRLTVL.

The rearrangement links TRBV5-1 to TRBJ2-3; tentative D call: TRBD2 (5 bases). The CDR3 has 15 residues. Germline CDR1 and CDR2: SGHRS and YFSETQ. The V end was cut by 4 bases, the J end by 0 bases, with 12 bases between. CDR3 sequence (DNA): TGCGCCAGCAGCCCAGCGGATACTAGCACAGATACGCAGTATTTT. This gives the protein CASSPADTSTDTQYF. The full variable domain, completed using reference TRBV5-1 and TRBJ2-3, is KAGVTQTPRYLIKTRGQQVTLSCSPISGHRSVSWYQQTPGQGLQFLFEYFSETQRNKGNFPGRFSGRQFSNSRSEMNVSTLELGDSALYLCASSPADTSTDTQYFGPGTRLTVL.

The CDR3 spells CASSELTGGNQPQHF. As DNA, the CDR3 is TGTGCCAGCAGCGAACTGACAGGGGGCAATCAGCCCCAGCATTTT. This chain uses TRBV7-9 with TRBJ1-5, with 8 nucleotides matching TRBD1. Trimming cost V 5 bases and J 2 bases; bases outside gene matches: 5. CDR1 and CDR2 (germline): SEHNR, FQNEAQ (reference sequence). The CDR3 is 15 residues long.

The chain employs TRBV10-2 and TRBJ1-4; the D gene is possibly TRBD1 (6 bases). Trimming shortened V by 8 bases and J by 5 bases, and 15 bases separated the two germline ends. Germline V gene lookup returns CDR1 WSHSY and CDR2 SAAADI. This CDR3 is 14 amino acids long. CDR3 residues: CASHGRGRNEKLFF. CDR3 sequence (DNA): TGCGCCAGCCATGGGCGGGGGCGAAATGAAAAACTGTTTTTT.

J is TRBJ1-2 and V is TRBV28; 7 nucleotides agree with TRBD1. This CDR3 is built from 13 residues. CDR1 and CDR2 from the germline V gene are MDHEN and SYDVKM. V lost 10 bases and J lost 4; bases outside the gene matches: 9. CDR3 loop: CATTEEGAYGYTF. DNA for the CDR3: TGTGCCACCACGGAAGAGGGGGCCTATGGCTACACCTTC.

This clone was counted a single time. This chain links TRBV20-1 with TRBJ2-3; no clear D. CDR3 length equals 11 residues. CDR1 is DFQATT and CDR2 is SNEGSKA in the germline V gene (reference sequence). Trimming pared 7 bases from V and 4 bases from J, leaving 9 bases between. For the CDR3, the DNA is TGCAGTGTATCAGGCGCAGATACGCAGTATTTT. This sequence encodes CSVSGADTQYF.

CDR3: CASSRQNQPQHF. The CDR3 DNA is TGTGCCAGCAGCCGCCAGAATCAGCCCCAGCATTTT. This sequence joins TRBV7-9 and TRBJ1-5, with D unclear. Between the trimmed V and J ends, which lost 5 bases and 4 bases, there was a span of 6 bases. The CDR3 consists of 12 residues. Germline CDR1 and CDR2: SEHNR and FQNEAQ (reference sequence).

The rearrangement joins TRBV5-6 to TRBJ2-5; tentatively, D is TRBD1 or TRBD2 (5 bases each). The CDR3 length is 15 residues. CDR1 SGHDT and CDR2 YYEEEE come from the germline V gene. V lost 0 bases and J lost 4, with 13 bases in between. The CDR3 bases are TGTGCCAGCAGCTTGGGTAGCGAGGGGTCAGAGACCCAGTACTTC. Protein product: CASSLGSEGSETQYF. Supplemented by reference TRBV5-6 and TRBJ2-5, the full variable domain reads DAGVTQSPTHLIKTRGQQVTLRCSPKSGHDTVSWYQQALGQGPQFIFQYYEEEERQRGNFPDRFSGHQFPNYSSELNVNALLLGDSALYLCASSLGSEGSETQYFGPGTRLLVL.

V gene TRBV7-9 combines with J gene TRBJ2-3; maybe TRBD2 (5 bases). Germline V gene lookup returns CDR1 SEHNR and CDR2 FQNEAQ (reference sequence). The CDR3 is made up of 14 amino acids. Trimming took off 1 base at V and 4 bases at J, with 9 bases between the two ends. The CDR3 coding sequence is TGTGCCAGCAGCTTAGAAGAGGGCTCAGATACGCAGTATTTT. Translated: CASSLEEGSDTQYF.

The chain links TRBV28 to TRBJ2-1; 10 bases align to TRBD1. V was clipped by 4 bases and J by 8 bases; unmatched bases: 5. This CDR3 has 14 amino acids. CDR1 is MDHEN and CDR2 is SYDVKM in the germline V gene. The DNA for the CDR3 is TGTGCCAGCAGTTCCGGGACAGGGGTCTATGAGCAGTTCTTC. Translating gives CASSSGTGVYEQFF.

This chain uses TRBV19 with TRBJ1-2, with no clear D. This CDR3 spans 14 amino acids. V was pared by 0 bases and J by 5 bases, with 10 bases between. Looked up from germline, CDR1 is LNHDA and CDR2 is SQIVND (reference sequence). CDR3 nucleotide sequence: TGTGCCAGTAGTATAGATTTCCACCCGTATGGCTACACCTTC. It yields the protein CASSIDFHPYGYTF.

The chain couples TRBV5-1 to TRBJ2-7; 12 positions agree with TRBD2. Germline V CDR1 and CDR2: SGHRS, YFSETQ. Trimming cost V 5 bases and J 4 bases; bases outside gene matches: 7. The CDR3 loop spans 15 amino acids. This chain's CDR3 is CASRRLAGELYEQYF. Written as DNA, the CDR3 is TGCGCCAGCAGGCGACTAGCGGGGGAACTTTACGAGCAGTACTTC.

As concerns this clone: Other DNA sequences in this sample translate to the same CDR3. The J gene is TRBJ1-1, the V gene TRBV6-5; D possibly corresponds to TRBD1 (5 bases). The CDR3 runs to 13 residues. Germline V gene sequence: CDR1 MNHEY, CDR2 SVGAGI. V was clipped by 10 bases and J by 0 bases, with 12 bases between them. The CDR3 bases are TGTGCCACCGGAACAGGAGTGAACACTGAAGCTTTCTTT. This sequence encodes CATGTGVNTEAFF.